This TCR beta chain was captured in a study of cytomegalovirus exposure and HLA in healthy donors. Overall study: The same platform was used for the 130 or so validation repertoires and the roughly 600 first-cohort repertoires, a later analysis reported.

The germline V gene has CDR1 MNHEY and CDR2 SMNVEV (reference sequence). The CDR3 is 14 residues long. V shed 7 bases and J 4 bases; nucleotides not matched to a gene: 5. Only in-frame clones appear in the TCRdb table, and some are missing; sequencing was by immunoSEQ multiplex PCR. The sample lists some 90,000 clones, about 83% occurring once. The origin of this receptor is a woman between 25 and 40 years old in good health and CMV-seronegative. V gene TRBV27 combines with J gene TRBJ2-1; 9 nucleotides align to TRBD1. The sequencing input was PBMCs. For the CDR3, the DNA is TGTGCCAGCACGAAGACAGGGGGTTACAATGAGCAGTTCTTC. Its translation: CASTKTGGYNEQFF.